The 23 T cell receptor beta chains listed next were all sequenced from one sample in a study of blood T cell repertoires in COVID-19. The assay was immunoSEQ multiplex PCR, and TCRdb's table has in-frame clones only and misses some. The sample includes 100,000 to 150,000 clones, approximately 85% of them seen just once. Sequenced: peripheral blood. These receptors originate from a man aged 80 or over with active or convalescent COVID-19.

J is TRBJ2-7 and V is TRBV10-3, with TRBD1 identical over 7 bases. The CDR3 consists of 15 residues. Germline-derived CDR1 and CDR2 are ENHRY and SYGVKD. The trim removed 2 bases at V and 4 bases at J, leaving 8 bases unmatched. The CDR3, as DNA: TGTGCCATCAGTGAGCGGAGGACAGGCCATTACGAGCAGTACTTC. This codes for CAISERRTGHYEQYF.

The chain joins TRBV4-2 to TRBJ2-2, with a weak D call TRBD1 (6 bases). CDR1 is LGHNA, CDR2 YNFKEQ, per germline. V was cut by 4 bases and J by 6 bases, with 21 bases left in between. The CDR3 sequence is 17 residues long. The CDR3 DNA follows: TGTGCCAGCAGCCCCCTAAAGGGACAACCGTCGCCCGGGGAGCTGTTTTTT. It is translated as CASSPLKGQPSPGELFF.

The chain couples TRBV6-6 to TRBJ1-5; D may be TRBD1 (6 bases). The CDR3 has 14 amino acids. Germline V gene data show CDR1 as MNHNY and CDR2 as SVGAGI (reference sequence). With 2 bases removed from V and 3 bases from J, the gap between germline ends came to 8 bases. In DNA form, the CDR3 reads TGTGCCAGCAGTTACGACAGGCCCAATCAGCCCCAGCATTTT. It is translated as CASSYDRPNQPQHF.

The CDR3 DNA is TGTGCCAGCTCACCACCTTCTGGACAGTCCTACGAGCAGTACTTC. This translates into CASSPPSGQSYEQYF. This chain uses TRBV18 with TRBJ2-7; D possibly corresponds to TRBD1 (6 bases). CDR1 is KGHSH, CDR2 LQKENI, per germline. CDR3 length equals 15 residues. The germline V and J ends were trimmed by 0 bases and 1 base, with 10 bases remaining between them.

The chain carries TRBV2 and TRBJ1-1; D not resolved. The CDR3 contains 14 residues. V dropped 4 bases and J dropped 1 base, with 10 bases sitting between them. Germline V gives CDR1 SNHLY, CDR2 FYNNEI. CDR3 nucleotides: TGTGCCAGCAGTGGTCCTATAGAGAACACTGAAGCTTTCTTT. It codes for CASSGPIENTEAFF.

The V and J genes are TRBV4-1 and TRBJ2-7; possibly TRBD1 for D (5 bases). V lost 0 bases and J 5 bases, leaving 20 bases between the germline ends. CDR3 length: 17 residues. CDR1 is MGHRA and CDR2 is YSYEKL in the germline V gene. The CDR3 DNA sequence: TGCGCCAGCAGCCAAGACGGTTATCGCAGGGTGATGAACGAGCAGTACTTC. Its protein product is CASSQDGYRRVMNEQYF.

This clone was detected only once. The gene calls are TRBV4-1 and TRBJ1-6; 7 bases line up with TRBD1. Trimming at V came to 0 bases and at J to 9 bases, leaving 8 bases not matched to a gene. This CDR3 is built from 16 residues. Germline V gene data show CDR1 as MGHRA and CDR2 as YSYEKL. The CDR3 is CASSQDAGGRSSPLHF. The CDR3 nucleotides read TGCGCCAGCAGCCAAGATGCAGGGGGAAGAAGTTCACCCCTCCACTTT.

V is TRBV25-1 and J is TRBJ2-2; a weak D match, TRBD1 (6 bases). There are 15 residues in the CDR3. Germline values: CDR1 MGHDK, CDR2 SYGVNS. V was pared by 3 bases and J by 4 bases, with 12 bases between. DNA of the CDR3: TGTGCCAGCAGTGAGAGGACAGCTGGCACCGGGGAGCTGTTTTTT. It is translated as CASSERTAGTGELFF.

The CDR3 reads CASSLLADRDSRKSSGANVLTF. The CDR3 DNA reads TGTGCCAGCAGTTTATTGGCCGATAGAGACAGTCGAAAGAGCTCTGGGGCCAACGTCCTGACTTTC. The V gene is TRBV27, the J gene TRBJ2-6, with TRBD1 as a possible D gene (5 bases). Between the trimmed V and J ends, which lost 1 base and 0 bases, there was a span of 25 bases. CDR1 is MNHEY, CDR2 SMNVEV, per germline (reference sequence). CDR3 size: 22 residues.

The V and J genes are TRBV27 and TRBJ1-2, with D possibly TRBD1 on 5 matching bases. V dropped 7 bases and J dropped 3 bases, with 18 bases sitting between them. Germline CDR1 and CDR2: MNHEY and SMNVEV (reference sequence). The CDR3 loop spans 15 amino acids. The CDR3 protein is CASISDRRGHYGYTF. DNA for the CDR3: TGTGCCAGCATATCCGATCGGAGGGGACACTATGGCTACACCTTC.

This clone was found once. The rearrangement uses TRBV27 and TRBJ1-5; D is possibly TRBD1 (5 bases). Germline lookup yields CDR1 MNHEY and CDR2 SMNVEV (reference sequence). The CDR3 consists of 15 residues. Between the trimmed V and J ends, which lost 3 bases and 9 bases, there was a span of 18 bases. The CDR3 here is CASSLRGRGSGPQHF. CDR3 in DNA: TGTGCCAGCAGTTTGAGGGGACGGGGGAGCGGGCCCCAGCATTTT.

The chain links TRBV27 to TRBJ2-7, with 9 nucleotides matching TRBD1. Germline assignment: CDR1 MNHEY and CDR2 SMNVEV (reference sequence). This CDR3 is built from 18 residues. Losses at the gene ends were 4 bases for V and 7 bases for J; bases not matched to a gene: 20. Here the CDR3 reads CASSSHLDPGQGEEEQYF. The CDR3 DNA reads as TGTGCCAGCAGTTCCCACCTCGATCCGGGACAGGGAGAGGAAGAGCAGTACTTC.

V usage is TRBV19 and J usage is TRBJ2-5, with TRBD2 identical over 10 bases. After removal of 5 bases from V and 4 bases from J, the junction contained 4 bases not matched to a gene. The CDR3 has 14 residues. Germline V gene data show CDR1 as LNHDA and CDR2 as SQIVND (reference sequence). The CDR3 DNA reads TGTGCCAGTAGTCTAGCGGGAGTGGGAGAGACCCAGTACTTC. Its protein is CASSLAGVGETQYF.

This sequence joins TRBV10-3 and TRBJ1-6; D perhaps matches TRBD1 (6 bases). This CDR3 has 15 residues. V lost 0 bases, J lost 10 bases, and 13 bases lay in between. The V gene's germline CDR1 is ENHRY and CDR2 SYGVKD. This chain's CDR3 is CAISESVQGQSPLHF. The CDR3 DNA is TGTGCCATCAGTGAGTCGGTACAGGGACAATCACCCCTCCACTTT.

This rearrangement joins TRBV4-3 to TRBJ2-7; 12 positions match TRBD2. Germline values: CDR1 LGHNA, CDR2 YSLEER. CDR3 length equals 16 residues. V lost 1 base to trimming and J lost 2 bases; unmatched junction nucleotides: 3. Here the CDR3 reads CASSQGTSGITYEQYF. DNA of the CDR3: TGCGCCAGCAGCCAAGGGACTAGCGGGATCACCTACGAGCAGTACTTC.

V and J are TRBV7-6 and TRBJ1-1; TRBD1 agrees at 12 bases. V was clipped by 5 bases and J by 10 bases; unmatched bases: 23. Germline-derived CDR1 and CDR2 are SGHVS and FNYEAQ. The CDR3 has 19 amino acids. For the CDR3, the DNA is TGTGCCAGCAGCCCCATCCGTCCGCCGGGACAGGGGGCTTATTGGACAGCTTTCTTT. As protein: CASSPIRPPGQGAYWTAFF. Using reference TRBV7-6 and TRBJ1-1 for the parts outside the CDR3, the full variable domain is GAGVSQSPRYKVTKRGQDVALRCDPISGHVSLYWYRQALGQGPEFLTYFNYEAQQDKSGLPNDRFSAERPEGSISTLTIQRTEQRDSAMYRCASSPIRPPGQGAYWTAFFGQGTRLTVV.

The rearrangement links TRBV6-1 to TRBJ2-5; weak D call: TRBD2 (7 bases). The germline V gene has CDR1 MNHNS and CDR2 SASEGT. Trimming left V 2 bases short and J 4 bases short, with 14 bases between. The CDR3 consists of 15 residues. The CDR3 loop reads CASSEFLAGAETQYF. The DNA for the CDR3 is TGTGCCAGCAGTGAATTTTTGGCGGGGGCAGAGACCCAGTACTTC.

The chain recombines TRBV7-9 with TRBJ2-7, with a weak D call TRBD2 (6 bases). This CDR3 spans 14 amino acids. Germline loops: CDR1 SEHNR, CDR2 FQNEAQ (reference sequence). Trimming removed 4 bases at V and 3 bases at J, with 13 bases between. The CDR3 bases are TGTGCCAGCAGCTCACTCGTTAGCGGCTACGAGCAGTACTTC. This encodes CASSSLVSGYEQYF.

The chain recombines TRBV7-2 with TRBJ1-2, with a weak D call TRBD1 (6 bases). Trimming shortened V by 5 bases and J by 4 bases, and 17 bases separated the two germline ends. The CDR3 loop spans 15 amino acids. The germline V gene has CDR1 SGHTA and CDR2 FQGNSA. CDR3 in amino acids: CASSHAWGRSYGYTF. The CDR3 coding sequence is TGTGCCAGCAGCCATGCTTGGGGGCGTAGCTATGGCTACACCTTC.

J is TRBJ2-1 and V is TRBV18; D perhaps matches TRBD1 (6 bases). V was cut by 7 bases and J by 4 bases, with 11 bases left in between. CDR1 KGHSH and CDR2 LQKENI come from the germline V gene. The CDR3 length is 13 residues. Here the CDR3 reads CASWDTTYNEQFF. CDR3 DNA sequence: TGTGCCAGCTGGGACACTACATACAATGAGCAGTTCTTC.

The chain employs TRBV6-2 or TRBV6-3 and TRBJ2-1; 8 bases are a match to TRBD2. This CDR3 has 15 residues. CDR1 and CDR2 (germline): MNHEY, SVGEGT. J lost 3 bases, V lost 5 bases, and 6 bases had no gene match. CDR3 amino acids: CASSVLAAVYNEQFF. The CDR3 region has the DNA TGTGCCAGCAGTGTACTAGCGGCGGTCTACAATGAGCAGTTCTTC.

The genes are TRBV12-5 and TRBJ2-3; D unclear. CDR3 length equals 15 residues. Trimming left V 5 bases short and J 0 bases short, with 12 bases between. CDR1 and CDR2 from the germline V gene are LGHNT and FRNRAP. The CDR3 DNA sequence: TGTGCTAGTGGTATGGGCCAGACTAGCACAGATACGCAGTATTTT. The encoded protein is CASGMGQTSTDTQYF.

Of note for this clone: Germline is not matched at one junction end, which may reflect a read error. The chain is built from TRBV19 and TRBJ2-5; the match to TRBD2 covers 9 bases. This CDR3 has 14 amino acids. CDR1 is LNHDA and CDR2 is SQIVND in the germline V gene (reference sequence). The CDR3 sequence: CACSRAGLAETQYF. The CDR3 DNA reads as TGTGCCTGTAGCCGTGCTGGACTAGCGGAGACCCAGTACTTC.